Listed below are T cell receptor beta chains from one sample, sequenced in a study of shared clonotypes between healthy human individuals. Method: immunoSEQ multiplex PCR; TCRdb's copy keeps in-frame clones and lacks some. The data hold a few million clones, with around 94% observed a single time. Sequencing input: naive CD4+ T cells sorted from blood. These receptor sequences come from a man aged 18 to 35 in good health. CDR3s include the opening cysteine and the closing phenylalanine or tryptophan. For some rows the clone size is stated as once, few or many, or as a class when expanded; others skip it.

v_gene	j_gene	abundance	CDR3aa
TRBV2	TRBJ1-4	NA	CASSETENEKLFF
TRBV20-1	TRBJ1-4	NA	CSVYGGEKLFF
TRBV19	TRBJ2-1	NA	CASSLGDSSYNEQFF
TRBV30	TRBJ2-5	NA	CAWNPSGRETQYF
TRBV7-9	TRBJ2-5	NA	CASSPGHDGETQYF
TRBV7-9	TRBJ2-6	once	CASSPQGTGANVLTF
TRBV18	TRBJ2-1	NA	CASSPGTSGSHREVQFF
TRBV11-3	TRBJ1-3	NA	CASSTGQEDTIYF
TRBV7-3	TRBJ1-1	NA	CASSSNRVTEAFF
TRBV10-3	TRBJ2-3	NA	CAISESRGRAADTQYF
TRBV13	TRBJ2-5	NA	CASRPTGNPYQETQYF
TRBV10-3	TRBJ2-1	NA	CAISGQGLDEQFF
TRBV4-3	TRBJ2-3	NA	CASSQEVVLGLTDTQYF
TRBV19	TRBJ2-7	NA	CASSRGDTSYEQYF
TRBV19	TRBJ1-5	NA	CASSIIRDRGRGSNQPQHF
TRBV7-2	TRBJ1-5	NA	CASSLGQGVQPQHF
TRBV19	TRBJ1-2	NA	CASSYEGPNYGYTF
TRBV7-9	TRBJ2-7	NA	CASSAVSRSYEQYF
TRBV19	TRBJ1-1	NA	CASSPRRGGVNTEAFF
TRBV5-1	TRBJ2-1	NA	CASSLEGFSYNEQFF
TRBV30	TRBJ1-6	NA	CAWTDRSSYNSPLHF
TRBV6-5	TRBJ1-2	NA	CASRPFDRSYGYTF
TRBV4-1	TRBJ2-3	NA	CASSQVIQTDTQYF
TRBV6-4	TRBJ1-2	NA	CASSDTGEGYGYTF
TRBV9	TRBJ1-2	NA	CASSGGQGQYGYTF
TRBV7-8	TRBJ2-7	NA	CASSFGERGQSYEQYF
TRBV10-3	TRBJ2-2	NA	CAISLGLAGVTGELFF
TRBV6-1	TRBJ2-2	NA	CASSGDRTNTGELFF
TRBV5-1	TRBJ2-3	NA	CASSLNSGGAEDTQYF
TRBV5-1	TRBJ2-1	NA	CASSVPTGSPYNEQFF
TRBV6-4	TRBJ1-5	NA	CASSDSENQPQHF
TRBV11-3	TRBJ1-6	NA	CASSLVANSPLHF
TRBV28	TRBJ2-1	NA	CASSYYNRGKNSYNEQFF
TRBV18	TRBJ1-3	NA	CASSRLSGNTIYF
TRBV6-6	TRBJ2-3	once	CASSQGQGDTQYF
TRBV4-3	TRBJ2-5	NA	CASSQDSPGGETQYF
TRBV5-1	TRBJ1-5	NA	CASSLDSSYNQPQHF
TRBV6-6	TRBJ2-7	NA	CASSWTSGPYEQYF
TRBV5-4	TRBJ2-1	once	CASSFGPRNEQFF
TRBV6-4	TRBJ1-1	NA	CASSVEVNTEAFF
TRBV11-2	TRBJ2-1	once	CASSFTGNYDEQFF
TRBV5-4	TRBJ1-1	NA	CASSLGQGVNTEAFF
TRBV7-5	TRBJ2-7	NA	CARSLAAHVGTPYEQYF